This T cell receptor beta chain comes out of a study of T cell repertoires in cytomegalovirus infection. For the study at large: Alongside well-studied HLA-B-restricted CMV epitopes, recently identified HLA-C-restricted CMV epitopes were also used. Both a matching HLA type and CMV infection were indicated by public TCR beta signatures.

General study points: Summed frequency of public TCR beta families distinguished CMV carriers with the relevant HLA. CMV-specific HLA-C-restricted TCR beta clonotypes dominated the ex vivo response.

Germline V gives CDR1 MNHEY, CDR2 SVGEGT. V was clipped by 7 bases and J by 6 bases; unmatched bases: 6. The CDR3 extends over 13 amino acids. One entry per CDR3 protein results from TCRdb running MiXCR on the reads. The table lists roughly 180,000 distinct CDR3 sequences, roughly 20% of them singletons, with roughly 25% in the top ten. For this clonotype: The antigen is undetermined.

Specimen: CD8+ T cells from cultured PBMCs, collected from culture after CMV antigen stimulation. The sequence was obtained from a human donor in good health (CMV status not recorded). Some clones in this sample may be carry-over from other donors' samples. V is TRBV6-2 or TRBV6-3 and J is TRBJ1-1, with TRBD1 identical over 9 bases. The CDR3 here is CASKDRGTAEAFF. CDR3 DNA: TGTGCCAGCAAGGACAGGGGAACGGCTGAAGCTTTCTTT.